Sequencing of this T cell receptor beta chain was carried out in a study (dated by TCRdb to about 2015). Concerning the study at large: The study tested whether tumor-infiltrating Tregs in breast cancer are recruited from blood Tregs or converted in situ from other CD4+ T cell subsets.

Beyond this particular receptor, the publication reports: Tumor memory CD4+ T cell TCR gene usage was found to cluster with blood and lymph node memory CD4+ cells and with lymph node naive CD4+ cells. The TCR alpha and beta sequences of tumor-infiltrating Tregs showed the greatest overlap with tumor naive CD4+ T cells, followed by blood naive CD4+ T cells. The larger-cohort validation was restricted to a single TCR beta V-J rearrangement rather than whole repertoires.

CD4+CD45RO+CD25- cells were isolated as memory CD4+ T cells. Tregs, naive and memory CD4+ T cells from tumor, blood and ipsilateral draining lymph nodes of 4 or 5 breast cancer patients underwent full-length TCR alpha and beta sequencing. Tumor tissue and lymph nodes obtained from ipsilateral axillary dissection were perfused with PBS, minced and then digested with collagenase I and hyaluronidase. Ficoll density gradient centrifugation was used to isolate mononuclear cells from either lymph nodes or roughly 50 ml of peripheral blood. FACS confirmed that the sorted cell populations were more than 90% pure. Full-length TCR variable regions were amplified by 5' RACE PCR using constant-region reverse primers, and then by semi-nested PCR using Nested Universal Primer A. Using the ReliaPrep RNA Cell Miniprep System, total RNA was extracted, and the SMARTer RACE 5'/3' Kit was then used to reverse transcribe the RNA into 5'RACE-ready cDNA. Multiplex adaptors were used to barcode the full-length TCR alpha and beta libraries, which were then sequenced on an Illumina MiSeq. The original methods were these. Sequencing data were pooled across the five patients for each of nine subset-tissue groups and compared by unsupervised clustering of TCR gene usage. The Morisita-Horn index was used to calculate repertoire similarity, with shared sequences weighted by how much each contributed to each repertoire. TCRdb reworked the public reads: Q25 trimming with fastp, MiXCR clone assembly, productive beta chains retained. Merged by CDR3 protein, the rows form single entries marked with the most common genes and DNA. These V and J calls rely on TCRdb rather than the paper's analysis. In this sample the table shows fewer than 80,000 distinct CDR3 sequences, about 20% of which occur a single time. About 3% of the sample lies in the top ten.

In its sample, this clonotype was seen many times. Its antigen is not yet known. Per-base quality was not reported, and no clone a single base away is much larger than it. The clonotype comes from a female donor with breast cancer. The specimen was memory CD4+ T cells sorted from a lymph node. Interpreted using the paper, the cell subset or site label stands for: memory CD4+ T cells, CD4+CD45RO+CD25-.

The nucleotide sequence is TGTGCCAGCAGCTTAGGGGGCGGTGAGACCCAGTACTTC. It encodes CASSLGGGETQYF. The sequence links TRBV7-3 to TRBJ2-5, with TRBD1 tentatively as D gene (6 bases match). Between the V and J ends, shortened by 2 bases and 5 bases respectively, the junction contains 9 bases. CDR1 SGHTA and CDR2 FQGTGA were looked up in the germline V gene. The CDR3 covers 13 residues, taking in both the cysteine and the phenylalanine. Only the CDR3 DNA stays, 39 bases, in frame from base 1.